This T cell receptor (beta chain) was identified in a study of regulatory and conventional T cells in breast cancer (dated by TCRdb to the mid-2010s). This clonotype was seen only a few times. There is no known antigen for this receptor. No much larger clonotype is one base removed from it; base qualities were not supplied. Library construction relied on PCR. Instrument on record: Illumina MiSeq. The public reads were reprocessed in TCRdb via fastp at Q25 and MiXCR, keeping in-frame beta chains. Every distinct CDR3 protein forms one entry, paired with its most common genes and DNA. The sample includes 10,000 or so distinct CDR3 sequences, with roughly 34% observed a single time. Together, the top ten hold approximately 6.2% of the sample. The V end loses 2 bases and the J end loses 6 bases, and a stretch of 13 bases separates them. Inclusive of the bounding cysteine and phenylalanine, the CDR3 is 14 residues long. Of all the DNA, just the CDR3 is kept, 42 bases in frame from base 1.

This receptor was taken from a male donor in good health. The V and J genes are TRBV12-3 or TRBV12-4 and TRBJ1-1, and perhaps TRBD1 as D gene, on 6 matching bases. The sample comprised conventional T cells from blood. The CDR3 reads CASSLRPPGAEAFF. Here is the DNA: TGTGCCAGCAGTTTAAGACCCCCAGGGGCTGAAGCTTTCTTT.